Sequencing of this T cell receptor (beta chain) was carried out in a study of blood T cell repertoires in COVID-19. Data came from immunoSEQ multiplex PCR; TCRdb stores just in-frame clones and leaves some out. The sample yields 180,000 or so clones, approximately 87% seen once. The clonotype comes from a man aged 18-30 years with active or convalescent COVID-19. Sequenced: peripheral blood.

The CDR3: CAWSVGQGTQPQHF. The CDR3 region has the DNA TGTGCCTGGAGTGTGGGGCAGGGGACTCAGCCCCAGCATTTT. The chain uses TRBV30 and TRBJ1-5; D might be TRBD1 (6 bases). Germline values: CDR1 GTSNPN, CDR2 SVGIG (reference sequence). CDR3 length equals 14 residues. With 0 bases removed from V and 6 bases from J, the gap between germline ends came to 12 bases.